This TCR beta chain was captured in a study of shared clonotypes between healthy human individuals. About 200 ng DNA, around 30,000 T cell genomes, went into each sorted-subset replicate PCR. Generated by immunoSEQ multiplex PCR, the TCRdb table keeps only in-frame clones and is missing some. The sample carries millions of clones, approximately 94% recorded once. The CDR3 has 15 amino acids. Germline loops: CDR1 GTSNPN, CDR2 SVGIG (reference sequence). V lost 7 bases and J 3 bases, leaving 21 bases between the germline ends. The source material was naive CD4+ T cells sorted from blood. Noted subset: CD45RA+ positively selected. The rearrangement joins TRBV30 to TRBJ1-2, with D perhaps TRBD1 (5 bases). This clonotype was sampled from a man younger than 35 in good health. The chain's CDR3 is CAFNRDLWKDYGYTF. CDR3 in DNA: TGTGCCTTTAACCGGGACCTTTGGAAGGACTATGGCTACACCTTC.